This entry lists 3 T cell receptor beta chains sequenced from one sample in a study of CD8 T cells in ankylosing spondylitis. TCRdb ran MiXCR on the 5' RACE reads and lists one entry per CDR3 protein. Of hundreds of thousands of distinct CDR3 sequences in the sample, approximately 22% were seen once. Sequenced sample: blood, either unsorted or a sorted T cell fraction (not recorded which). Receptor source: a male donor with ankylosing spondylitis or in good health (not recorded which).

This clonotype was seen a few times. CDR3 sequence reads: CASSQDAGGSTDTQYF. The CDR3 DNA is TGTGCCAGCAGCCAAGACGCGGGGGGGAGCACAGATACGCAGTATTTT. This chain links TRBV3-1 with TRBJ2-3, with TRBD2 matching over 9 bases. CDR1 is LGHDT, CDR2 YNNKEL, per germline (reference sequence). With 0 bases clipped from V and 0 bases from J, the junction kept 1 base outside the gene matches. The CDR3 is 16 amino acids.

This clonotype was counted a few times. The chain carries TRBV25-1 and TRBJ2-5; D is undetermined. The V gene lost 3 bases and the J gene lost 1 base, with 12 bases spanning the gap. The CDR3 is 15 residues long. CDR1 and CDR2 (germline): MGHDK, SYGVNS. The DNA for the CDR3 is TGTGCCAGCAGTGACTTAGCAGCACCCCAAGAGACCCAGTACTTC. Residues: CASSDLAAPQETQYF.

This clonotype was seen a single time. The rearrangement joins TRBV30 to TRBJ2-7; no reliable D call. The CDR3 is 12 residues long. Germline V gene data show CDR1 as GTSNPN and CDR2 as SVGIG (reference sequence). V was trimmed by 0 bases and J by 6 bases, leaving 9 bases between them. The CDR3 nucleotides read TGTGCCTGGAGTGTATTAGTTTTCGAGCAGTACTTC. Its protein product is CAWSVLVFEQYF.